This entry describes one T cell receptor (beta chain). Its matching antigen is unknown. CDR3 size: 11 residues. CDR1 and CDR2 from the germline V gene are GTSNPN and SVGIG (reference sequence). V was trimmed by 2 bases and J by 5 bases, leaving 6 bases between them. Generated by immunoSEQ multiplex PCR, the TCRdb table keeps only in-frame clones and is missing some. This table holds 25,000 to 35,000 clones, 80% to 85% found once. The sample is drawn from a study of OX40 agonist ivuxolimab in advanced cancers. Study context: Every 2 weeks, ivuxolimab was infused into the patients intravenously at between 0.01 and 10 mg/kg.

Overall study findings and caveats: Both blood CD4+ and CD8+ T cells showed clonal growth by week 6 at 0.1 to 3.0 mg/kg. Those patients achieving a partial response at 0.1-3.0 mg/kg showed among the lowest clonal expansion.

Baseline, cycle 4 day 1, and cycle 7 day 1 were the blood sampling points. The sample in question was CD4+ or CD8+ T cells sorted from blood, obtained in a trial of the OX40 agonist ivuxolimab. This TCR came from an adult with an advanced solid tumor such as melanoma, head and neck, liver or kidney cancer. The genes are TRBV30 and TRBJ1-2; the D gene is possibly TRBD1 (5 bases). The chain's CDR3 is CAWSPGYGYTF. DNA for the CDR3: TGTGCCTGGAGTCCAGGGTATGGCTACACCTTC.